One and the same sample provided the 11 T cell receptor beta chains below, sequenced in a study of read filtering for tumor transcriptome and immune sequencing (dated by TCRdb to 2020 to 2022). Sequencer: Illumina HiSeq 4000. Starting from 400 to 450 ng RNA, TCR libraries were constructed with the Immunoverse kit using molecular barcoded adaptors that cover the alpha/delta and beta/gamma chains. TCRdb reran the public reads through fastp at Q25 and MiXCR, keeping productive beta chains. Each CDR3 protein appears once, grouped with its most common genes and DNA. The table for this sample lists around 23,000 distinct CDR3 sequences; roughly 23% of them were counted only once. The top ten constitute more than 40% of the sample. The sequenced material came from a population of CD138-negative cells sorted from bone marrow. The intended sense of this specimen's cell subset or site label: bone marrow mononuclear cells depleted of CD138+ plasma/myeloma cells by negative magnetic selection. The receptors stem from a donor aged 40 or older with multiple myeloma.

To note about this clonotype: A much larger clone sits a single nucleotide away, making a read error possible. The V and J genes are TRBV7-9 and TRBJ1-1, with D uncertain. This CDR3 is 14 amino acids long. Germline V gene lookup returns CDR1 SEHNR and CDR2 FQNEAQ (reference sequence). V gave up 1 base and J gave up 2 bases, with 8 bases separating them. The CDR3: CASSLDGPNTEAFF. The CDR3 coding sequence is TGTGCCAGCAGCTTAGACGGACCTAACACTGAAGCTTTCTTT.

For this clonotype: Being one base from a much bigger clone, this may be a read error. The conserved phenylalanine or tryptophan is not found at the CDR3 terminus, so this likely reflects a read error. The chain combines TRBV30 with TRBJ1-4; D is unclear. Germline V gives CDR1 GTSNPN, CDR2 SVGIG (reference sequence). This CDR3 has 12 residues. V was trimmed by 0 bases and J by 7 bases, leaving 6 bases between them. The CDR3 coding sequence is TGTGCCTGGAGTGTACCAGGTGAAAAACTGTTTTCT. Protein: CAWSVPGEKLFS.

This clonotype was counted a single time. This likely traces to a read error, being one base from a far larger clone. V is TRBV2 and J is TRBJ1-4, with D possibly TRBD2 on 5 matching bases. The last part of the DNA fits TRBJ2-3 better; the J call may be wrong. The CDR3 spans 14 residues. Germline V gives CDR1 SNHLY, CDR2 FYNNEI. The CDR3 region is CVSKEDLSTDTQYF. As DNA, the CDR3 is TGTGTCAGCAAGGAGGACCTCAGCACAGATACGCAGTATTTT.

This clonotype was seen more than once but under ten times. This rearrangement joins TRBV7-9 to TRBJ1-5; D gene uncertain. The CDR3 consists of 15 residues. CDR1 and CDR2 from the germline V gene are SEHNR and FQNEAQ (reference sequence). Trimming took off 3 bases at V and 2 bases at J, with 11 bases between the two ends. This chain's CDR3 is CASSLTGLRNQPQHF. The CDR3 DNA sequence: TGTGCCAGCAGCTTGACGGGGTTGCGCAATCAGCCCCAGCATTTT.

This clonotype was counted a few times. The chain carries TRBV24-1 and TRBJ1-1; TRBD1 matches at 8 bases. CDR1 is KGHDR, CDR2 SFDVKD, per germline. The CDR3 extends over 14 amino acids. V was clipped by 5 bases and J by 2 bases; unmatched bases: 3. CDR3 sequence: CATSAGTGNTEAFF. Written as DNA, the CDR3 is TGTGCCACCAGTGCCGGGACAGGTAACACTGAAGCTTTCTTT.

With respect to this clonotype: An end of the junction differs from the germline gene, which may be a read error. This sequence joins TRBV6-5 and TRBJ2-7; 14 bases are a match to TRBD2. The germline gives CDR1 MNHEY, CDR2 SVGAGI. The CDR3 is made up of 17 amino acids. CDR3: CVSSYSGLAGDAYEQYF. The DNA of the CDR3 is TGTGTCAGCAGTTACTCGGGACTAGCGGGGGACGCCTACGAGCAGTACTTC.

Details on this clonotype: A read error may explain this, as a much larger clone is one base away. This chain uses TRBV28 with TRBJ1-6; no definite D call. Looked up from germline, CDR1 is MDHEN and CDR2 is SYDVKM. CDR3 length: 14 residues. CDR3 nucleotide sequence: TGTGCCGGCAGTGTATGGAATAGGAGGGTTGAAGCTCTCTTT. Its translation is CAGSVWNRRVEALF. The whole variable domain, filled in from reference TRBV28 and TRBJ1-6, reads DVKVTQSSRYLVKRTGEKVFLECVQDMDHENMFWYRQDPGLGLRLIYFSYDVKMKEKGDIPEGYSVSREKKERFSLILESASTNQTSMYLCAGSVWNRRVEALFGNGTRLTVT.

The sample holds many counts of this clonotype. The chain carries TRBV4-1 and TRBJ2-1; a weak D match, TRBD2 (6 bases). The germline V and J ends were trimmed by 5 bases and 7 bases, with 18 bases remaining between them. CDR3 length: 15 amino acids. Germline loops: CDR1 MGHRA, CDR2 YSYEKL. CDR3 DNA: TGCGCCAGCAGCTGGAGTCGACAAGGAGGGAATGAGCAGTTCTTC. Its protein product is CASSWSRQGGNEQFF.

This clonotype was picked up many times. The chain carries TRBV30 and TRBJ2-7; D ambiguous. Germline loops: CDR1 GTSNPN, CDR2 SVGIG (reference sequence). There are 13 residues in the CDR3. The germline V and J ends were trimmed by 0 bases and 5 bases, with 11 bases remaining between them. The CDR3 DNA follows: TGTGCCTGGAGTGTACGATCCCTGAACGAGCAGTACTTC. Its protein is CAWSVRSLNEQYF.

The chain links TRBV5-4 to TRBJ2-2; 10 bases are shared with TRBD1. Germline V CDR1 and CDR2: SGHNT, YYREEE (reference sequence). This CDR3 contains 15 residues. V lost 9 bases to trimming and J lost 3 bases; unmatched junction nucleotides: 8. CDR3 in amino acids: CATQLDRGYTGELFF. The CDR3 DNA reads TGTGCCACCCAGCTGGACAGGGGGTACACCGGGGAGCTGTTTTTT.

V and J are TRBV28 and TRBJ2-5; TRBD1 aligns across 7 bases. Unmatched junction bases numbered 11, after V lost 6 bases and J lost 4 bases. Per the germline V gene, CDR1 is MDHEN and CDR2 is SYDVKM. The CDR3 runs 15 residues. The CDR3 reads CASRPPTGKGETQYF. DNA of the CDR3: TGTGCCAGCAGACCCCCGACAGGGAAGGGAGAGACCCAGTACTTC.